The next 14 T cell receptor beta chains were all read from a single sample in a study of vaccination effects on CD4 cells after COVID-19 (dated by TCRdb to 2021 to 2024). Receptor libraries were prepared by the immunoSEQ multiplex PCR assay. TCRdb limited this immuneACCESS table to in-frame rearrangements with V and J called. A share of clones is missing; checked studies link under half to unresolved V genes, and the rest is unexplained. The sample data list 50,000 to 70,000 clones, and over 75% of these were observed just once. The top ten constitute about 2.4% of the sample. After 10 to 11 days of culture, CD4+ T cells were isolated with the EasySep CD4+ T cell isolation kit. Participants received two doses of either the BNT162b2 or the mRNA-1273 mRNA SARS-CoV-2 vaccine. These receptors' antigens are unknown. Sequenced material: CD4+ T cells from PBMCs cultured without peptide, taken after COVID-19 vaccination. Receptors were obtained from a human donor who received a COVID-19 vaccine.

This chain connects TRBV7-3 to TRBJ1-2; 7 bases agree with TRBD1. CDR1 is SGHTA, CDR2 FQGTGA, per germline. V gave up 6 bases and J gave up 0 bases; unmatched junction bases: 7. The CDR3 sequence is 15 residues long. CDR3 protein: CASSREQGPNYGYTF. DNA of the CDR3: TGTGCCAGCAGTCGGGAACAGGGGCCTAACTATGGCTACACCTTC.

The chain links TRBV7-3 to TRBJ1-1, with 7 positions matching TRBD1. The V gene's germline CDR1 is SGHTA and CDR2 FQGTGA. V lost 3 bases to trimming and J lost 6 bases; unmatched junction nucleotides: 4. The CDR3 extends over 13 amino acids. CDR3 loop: CASSLTGISEAFF. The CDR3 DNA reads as TGTGCCAGCAGCTTGACAGGGATCTCTGAAGCTTTCTTT.

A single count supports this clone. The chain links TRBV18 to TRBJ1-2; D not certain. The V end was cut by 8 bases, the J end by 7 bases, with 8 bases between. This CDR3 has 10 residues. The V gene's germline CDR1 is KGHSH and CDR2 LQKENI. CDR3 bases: TGTGCCAGCCTGGTCCTTGGCTACACCTTC. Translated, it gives CASLVLGYTF.

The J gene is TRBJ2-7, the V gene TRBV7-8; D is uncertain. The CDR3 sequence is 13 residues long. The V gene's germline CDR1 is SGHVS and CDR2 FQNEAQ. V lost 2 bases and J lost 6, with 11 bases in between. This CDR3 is CASSLIRAGEQYV. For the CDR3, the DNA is TGTGCCAGCAGCTTAATTAGGGCAGGCGAGCAGTACGTC.

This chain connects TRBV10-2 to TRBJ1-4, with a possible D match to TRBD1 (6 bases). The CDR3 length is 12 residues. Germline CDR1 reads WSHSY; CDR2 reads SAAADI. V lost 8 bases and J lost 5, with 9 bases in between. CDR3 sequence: CASRDRNEKLFF. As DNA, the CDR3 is TGCGCCAGCCGAGACAGGAATGAAAAACTGTTTTTT.

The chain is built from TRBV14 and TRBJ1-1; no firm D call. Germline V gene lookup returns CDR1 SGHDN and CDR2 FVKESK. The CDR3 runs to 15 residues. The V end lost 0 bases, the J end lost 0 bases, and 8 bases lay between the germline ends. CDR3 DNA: TGTGCCAGCAGCCAAGACGGCGGGGTGAACACTGAAGCTTTCTTT. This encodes CASSQDGGVNTEAFF.

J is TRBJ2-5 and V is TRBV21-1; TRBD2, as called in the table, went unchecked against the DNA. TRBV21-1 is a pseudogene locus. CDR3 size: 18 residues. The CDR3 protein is CASSRETSGGAEEETQYF. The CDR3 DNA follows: TGTGCCAGCAGCAGAGAGACTAGCGGGGGGGCCGAGGAAGAGACCCAGTACTTC.

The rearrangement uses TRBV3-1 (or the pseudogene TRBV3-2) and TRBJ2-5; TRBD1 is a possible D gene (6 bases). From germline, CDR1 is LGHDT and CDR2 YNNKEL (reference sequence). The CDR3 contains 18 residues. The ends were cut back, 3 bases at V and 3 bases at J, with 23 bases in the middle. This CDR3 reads CASSQRITGIGGEETQYF. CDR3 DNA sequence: TGTGCCAGCAGCCAGAGGATCACAGGGATCGGAGGAGAAGAGACCCAGTACTTC.

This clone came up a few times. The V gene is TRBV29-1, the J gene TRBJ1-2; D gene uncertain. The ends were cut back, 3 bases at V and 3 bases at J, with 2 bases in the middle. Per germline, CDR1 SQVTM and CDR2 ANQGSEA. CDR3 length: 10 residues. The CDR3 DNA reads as TGCAGCGTTGATTACTATGGCTACACCTTC. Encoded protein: CSVDYYGYTF.

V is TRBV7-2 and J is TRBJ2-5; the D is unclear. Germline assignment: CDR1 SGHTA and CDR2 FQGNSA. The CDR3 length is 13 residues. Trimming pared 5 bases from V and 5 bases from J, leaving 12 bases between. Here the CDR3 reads CASSPRASETQYF. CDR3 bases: TGTGCCAGCAGCCCCCGGGCAAGTGAGACCCAGTACTTC.

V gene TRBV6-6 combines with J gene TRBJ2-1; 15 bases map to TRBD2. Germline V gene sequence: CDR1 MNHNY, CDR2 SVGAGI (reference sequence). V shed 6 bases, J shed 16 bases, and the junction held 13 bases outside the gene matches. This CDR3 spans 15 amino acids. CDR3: CASRYWTSGGANSFF. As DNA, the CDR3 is TGTGCCAGCAGATATTGGACTAGCGGGGGGGCAAACTCTTTCTTC.

The CDR3 coding sequence is TGTGCCAGCACTCGGACAGGGGCGGAAAACATTCAGTACTTC. Residues: CASTRTGAENIQYF. V is TRBV6-5 and J is TRBJ2-4; 9 bases agree with TRBD1. The CDR3 covers 14 residues. The V segment lost 7 bases and the J segment 5 bases; nucleotides outside the gene matches: 6. The germline V gene has CDR1 MNHEY and CDR2 SVGAGI.

The CDR3 bases are TGTGCCACCAGTGAACAGGGGGGGAATGAAAAACTGTTTTTT. Its protein product is CATSEQGGNEKLFF. The chain has TRBV24-1 and TRBJ1-4, with TRBD1 identical over 8 bases. The germline V gene has CDR1 KGHDR and CDR2 SFDVKD. The CDR3 sequence is 14 residues long. V gave up 4 bases and J gave up 5 bases; unmatched junction bases: 2.

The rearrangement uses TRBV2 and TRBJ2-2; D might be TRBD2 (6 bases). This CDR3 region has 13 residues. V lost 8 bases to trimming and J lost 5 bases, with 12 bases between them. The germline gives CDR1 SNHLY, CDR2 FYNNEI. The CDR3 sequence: CASGRRGTGELFF. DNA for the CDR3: TGTGCCAGCGGGAGGAGGGGAACCGGGGAGCTGTTTTTT.